The T cell receptor (beta chain) under discussion was sequenced for a study of cytotoxic CD8 clonotypes in ibrutinib-treated CLL. Background on the study: Response specimens were obtained following a median treatment duration of roughly 11 months, with a range of 6 to 36.

About 1.9 micrograms of genomic DNA came from cryopreserved PBMCs for TCR beta libraries. This clone appeared a single time. From germline, CDR1 is LNHDA and CDR2 SQIVND (reference sequence). The CDR3 has 13 amino acids. Losses at the gene ends were 4 bases for V and 9 bases for J; bases not matched to a gene: 5. Clones were sequenced by immunoSEQ multiplex PCR, and TCRdb holds only the in-frame ones, with some missing. Of roughly 250,000 clones in the sample, 70% were seen once. This chain joins TRBV19 and TRBJ2-2; TRBD1 agrees at 7 bases. This receptor was identified in a human donor with chronic lymphocytic leukemia. The sequences come from PBMCs, collected after 24 months of ibrutinib treatment. The CDR3 is CASSTLGGRELFF. The CDR3 DNA reads as TGTGCCAGTAGTACCCTAGGGGGCCGGGAGCTGTTTTTT.